Included here is one T cell receptor (beta chain) sequence, with context. These data belong to a study of control samples from healthy donors and cancer patients. The germline V and J ends were trimmed by 2 bases and 2 bases, with 6 bases remaining between them. Germline V CDR1 and CDR2: SGHNT, YYREEE (reference sequence). This CDR3 has 13 residues. The method was immunoSEQ multiplex PCR; TCRdb's version includes in-frame clones alone and lacks a portion of them. Here the sample spans about 89,000 clones, around 86% being singletons. The rearrangement links TRBV5-4 to TRBJ2-3, with TRBD1 as a possible D gene (5 bases). This clonotype was sampled from a young man in good health. The sequenced material came from blood. The DNA of the CDR3 is TGTGCCAGCAGCTTCAGGGCCACAGATACGCAGTATTTT. Amino acid sequence: CASSFRATDTQYF.